This TCR beta chain was profiled in a study of blood T cell repertoires in COVID-19. Whole-study context: Spain, Italy and the United States supplied samples that represented acute and convalescent COVID-19.

Clinical history as reported by participants underpinned cohort assignment. This CDR3 has 16 residues. With V trimmed by 5 bases and J by 8 bases, 12 bases remained unmatched. CDR1 and CDR2 from the germline V gene are LNHDA and SQIVND (reference sequence). In the original analysis: Cell counts per sample came from amplifying reference gene primers. Libraries were prepared by immunoSEQ multiplex PCR; TCRdb keeps only in-frame clonotypes and omits some of them. Clone size and the V and J calls come from that table; the DNA yielded D and trimming. The data show 490,000 or so clones, 75% to 90% seen once.

The chain joins TRBV19 to TRBJ1-2; TRBD1 matches at 12 bases. The TCR sequence derives from a woman in her sixties or seventies who had recovered from COVID-19. Sequencing used PBMCs or T cells enriched from blood (not recorded which). CDR3 DNA: TGTGCCAGTAGTTCCGGGACAGGGGGCTGGACGTTAGGCTACACCTTC. Translating gives CASSSGTGGWTLGYTF.